The 22 T cell receptor beta chains below all came from one sample that was sequenced in a study of beta chain features in type 1 diabetes (dated by TCRdb to 2017 to 2018). Library method: the immunoSEQ multiplex PCR assay. The entire isolated RNA was reverse transcribed using the High Capacity cDNA Reverse Transcription Kit, and thus expressed TCRB transcripts were sequenced. TCRdb re-hosts the immuneACCESS table, in-frame sequences only. Its copies lack some clones; in the studies checked, an unresolved V gene accounts for under half of them, and the cause for the rest is not known. In all, the sample holds roughly 250,000 clones, and more than 65% of those were seen once. The ten top clones hold 0.053% of the sample. The sample taken for sequencing was naive CD4+ T cells from blood. The cell subset or site label for this specimen denotes: true naive CD4+ T cells. These receptors came from a man aged 25 to 45 in good health.

This chain connects TRBV30 to TRBJ2-5, with 7 bases lining up with TRBD1. The V and J ends lost 7 bases and 1 base, in that order; junction bases with no gene match: 6. Germline CDR1 reads GTSNPN; CDR2 reads SVGIG (reference sequence). This CDR3 spans 13 amino acids. The CDR3 reads CAYYRGPQETQYF. The CDR3 bases are TGTGCCTACTACAGGGGTCCCCAAGAGACCCAGTACTTC.

The chain has TRBV5-4 and TRBJ2-1; 9 nucleotides line up with TRBD1. The germline CDR1 and CDR2 sequences are SGHNT and YYREEE (reference sequence). After removal of 4 bases from V and 8 bases from J, the junction contained 7 bases not matched to a gene. The CDR3 covers 14 residues. Here the CDR3 reads CASSTGQGSYEQFF. CDR3 DNA sequence: TGTGCCAGCAGCACAGGACAGGGGAGTTATGAGCAGTTCTTC. The complete variable domain, with remaining parts taken from reference TRBV5-4 and TRBJ2-1, reads ETGVTQSPTHLIKTRGQQVTLRCSSQSGHNTVSWYQQALGQGPQFIFQYYREEENGRGNFPPRFSGLQFPNYSSELNVNALELDDSALYLCASSTGQGSYEQFFGPGTRLTVL.

The DNA for the CDR3 is TGCAGCGCCCGCCAGCGGGTGGGCTACGAGCAGTACTTC. Encoded protein: CSARQRVGYEQYF. The gene calls are TRBV29-1 and TRBJ2-7; D may be TRBD2 (6 bases). Germline V gives CDR1 SQVTM, CDR2 ANQGSEA. Deletions cut 7 bases from V and 3 bases from J, with 16 bases between. This CDR3 is built from 13 residues.

This clone came up a few times. The chain is built from TRBV10-3 and TRBJ2-3; D is ambiguous. CDR1 and CDR2 (germline): ENHRY, SYGVKD. V lost 10 bases and J 0 bases, leaving 5 bases between the germline ends. This CDR3 spans 11 amino acids. In DNA, the CDR3 is TGTGCCACCTGGAGCACAGATACGCAGTATTTT. Residues: CATWSTDTQYF.

This clone was recorded only once. The rearrangement uses TRBV29-1 and TRBJ2-1, with 9 bases matching TRBD2. The CDR3 is made up of 14 amino acids. Trimming took 6 bases from V and 4 from J; bases not matched to a gene: 7. CDR1 and CDR2 from the germline V gene are SQVTM and ANQGSEA. This CDR3 is CSVPWTSDYNEQFF. The CDR3 DNA is TGCAGCGTCCCATGGACTAGCGATTACAATGAGCAGTTCTTC.

This chain links TRBV13 with TRBJ2-5; D could derive from TRBD1 or TRBD2 (5 bases each). The V and J ends lost 4 bases and 5 bases respectively, with 20 bases between them. CDR3 length: 16 amino acids. From germline, CDR1 is PRHDT and CDR2 FYEKMQ (reference sequence). The CDR3 DNA is TGTGCCAGCAGCTCAGAAACGGGACCAACCGTCGAGACCCAGTACTTC. Protein: CASSSETGPTVETQYF.

The rearrangement links TRBV13 to TRBJ2-4, with D unresolved. CDR1 and CDR2 (germline): PRHDT, FYEKMQ (reference sequence). The CDR3 consists of 15 residues. V gave up 2 bases and J gave up 10 bases, with 18 bases separating them. DNA of the CDR3: TGTGCCAGCAGCTTAAGTCAAGGGATCTCTAGGATTCAGTACTTC. The encoded protein is CASSLSQGISRIQYF.

In DNA form, the CDR3 reads TGTGCCAGCAGCCTCGGGACTAGCGGGATCCAAGAGACCCAGTACTTC. This codes for CASSLGTSGIQETQYF. This chain links TRBV9 with TRBJ2-5, with 13 nucleotides matching TRBD2. Germline loops: CDR1 SGDLS, CDR2 YYNGEE. The CDR3 covers 16 residues. Unmatched junction bases numbered 4, after V lost 4 bases and J lost 1 base.

This clone was detected a few times. The rearrangement joins TRBV30 to TRBJ1-4, with no clear D. Germline assignment: CDR1 GTSNPN and CDR2 SVGIG (reference sequence). V was shortened by 1 base and J by 5 bases, with 5 bases between the two germline ends. The CDR3 runs to 12 residues. CDR3 in DNA: TGTGCCTGGAGTGGCAGAAATGAAAAACTGTTTTTT. It yields the protein CAWSGRNEKLFF.

The chain employs TRBV7-9 and TRBJ1-2; 9 bases line up with TRBD1. Per the germline V gene, CDR1 is SEHNR and CDR2 is FQNEAQ (reference sequence). Trimming removed 8 bases from V and 6 bases from J; junction bases left unmatched: 7. The CDR3 consists of 13 residues. Here the CDR3 reads CASGDRGRHGYTF. The CDR3 DNA is TGTGCCAGCGGCGACAGGGGGAGGCATGGCTACACCTTC.

The CDR3 DNA reads TGTGCCTGGAGTCAGGCGTACGAGCAGTACTTC. Protein sequence: CAWSQAYEQYF. The chain recombines TRBV30 with TRBJ2-7; no definite D call. Trimming took 2 bases from V and 4 from J, leaving 6 bases between them. CDR1 is GTSNPN, CDR2 SVGIG, per germline (reference sequence). This CDR3 has 11 amino acids.

This clone was observed once. The same CDR3 arises from other DNA sequences in this sample as well. The V gene is TRBV9, the J gene TRBJ2-3; D ambiguous. Germline values: CDR1 SGDLS, CDR2 YYNGEE. V shed 2 bases and J shed 2 bases, with 3 bases lying between them. CDR3 length: 12 residues. The DNA for the CDR3 is TGTGCCAGCAGCGTGGTCACAGATACGCAGTATTTT. Translated: CASSVVTDTQYF.

This clone has just a few counts. The chain combines TRBV29-1 with TRBJ2-1; 7 bases align to TRBD2. The CDR3 has 14 amino acids. Per the germline V gene, CDR1 is SQVTM and CDR2 is ANQGSEA. The trim removed 3 bases at V and 0 bases at J, leaving 2 bases unmatched. This CDR3 reads CSVDLAVSYNEQFF. The CDR3 DNA reads TGCAGCGTTGATCTAGCGGTCTCCTACAATGAGCAGTTCTTC.

V is TRBV7-9 and J is TRBJ1-4; 7 nucleotides align to TRBD1. CDR1 and CDR2 from the germline V gene are SEHNR and FQNEAQ (reference sequence). The CDR3 has 14 amino acids. The J segment lost 7 bases and the V segment lost 5 bases, leaving 7 bases of the junction unmatched. Written as DNA, the CDR3 is TGTGCCAGCAGCCTCACGGAGGGGGCTGAAAAACTGTTTTTT. It specifies CASSLTEGAEKLFF.

This clone showed up just a few times. The rearrangement joins TRBV29-1 to TRBJ2-3, with 10 positions matching TRBD1. Per the germline V gene, CDR1 is SQVTM and CDR2 is ANQGSEA. J gave up 3 bases and V 7 bases, and 7 bases lay outside the gene matches. The CDR3 contains 14 residues. CDR3 DNA sequence: TGCAGCGGCTCCGGGACAGGGGCGACAGATACGCAGTATTTT. Translated, it gives CSGSGTGATDTQYF.

The V gene is TRBV19, the J gene TRBJ2-5; D is unclear. Trimming pared 3 bases from V and 2 bases from J, leaving 4 bases between. The germline CDR1 and CDR2 sequences are LNHDA and SQIVND (reference sequence). This CDR3 contains 12 residues. As DNA, the CDR3 is TGTGCCAGTAGTATGGGGCAAGAGACCCAGTACTTC. Its protein product is CASSMGQETQYF. Combining the CDR3 with reference TRBV19 and TRBJ2-5 gives the whole variable domain DGGITQSPKYLFRKEGQNVTLSCEQNLNHDAMYWYRQDPGQGLRLIYYSQIVNDFQKGDIAEGYSVSREKKESFPLTVTSAQKNPTAFYLCASSMGQETQYFGPGTRLLVL.

The V gene is TRBV7-2, the J gene TRBJ2-1; 11 bases map to TRBD2. In germline, CDR1 is SGHTA, CDR2 FQGNSA. CDR3 length: 15 amino acids. After removal of 5 bases from V and 6 bases from J, the junction contained 6 bases not matched to a gene. This chain's CDR3 is CASSPFGTSGNEQFF. CDR3 nucleotides: TGTGCCAGCAGCCCCTTTGGGACTAGCGGCAATGAGCAGTTCTTC. The full variable domain, with the rest looked up from reference TRBV7-2 and TRBJ2-1, is GAGVSQSPSNKVTEKGKDVELRCDPISGHTALYWYRQSLGQGLEFLIYFQGNSAPDKSGLPSDRFSAERTGGSVSTLTIQRTQQEDSAVYLCASSPFGTSGNEQFFGPGTRLTVL.

This clone was detected a few times. The V call is TRBV9, the J call TRBJ2-5; D gene ambiguous. The germline V gene has CDR1 SGDLS and CDR2 YYNGEE. V was cut by 0 bases and J by 2 bases, with 5 bases left in between. CDR3 size: 13 residues. DNA for the CDR3: TGTGCCAGCAGCGTAGCCGTGCAAGAGACCCAGTACTTC. Amino acid sequence: CASSVAVQETQYF.

A few counts support this clone. The rearrangement links TRBV9 to TRBJ2-2, with D perhaps matching TRBD2 (5 bases). V lost 4 bases to trimming and J lost 4 bases, with 14 bases between them. The germline V gene has CDR1 SGDLS and CDR2 YYNGEE. The CDR3 spans 15 residues. In DNA form, the CDR3 reads TGTGCCAGCAGCCCCGGGGTGGGGTCCACCGGGGAGCTGTTTTTT. This codes for CASSPGVGSTGELFF. Together with reference TRBV9 and TRBJ2-2, the CDR3 gives the full variable domain: DSGVTQTPKHLITATGQRVTLRCSPRSGDLSVYWYQQSLDQGLQFLIQYYNGEERAKGNILERFSAQQFPDLHSELNLSSLELGDSALYFCASSPGVGSTGELFFGEGSRLTVL.

The gene calls are TRBV29-1 and TRBJ2-6, with D perhaps matching TRBD1 (7 bases). V was trimmed by 4 bases and J by 2 bases, leaving 15 bases between them. Germline CDR1 reads SQVTM; CDR2 reads ANQGSEA. This CDR3 contains 16 residues. As DNA, the CDR3 is TGCAGCGTTGTGCACAGGGGACTTACTGGGGCCAACGTCCTGACTTTC. This encodes CSVVHRGLTGANVLTF.

This chain links TRBV6-5 with TRBJ1-4, with a tentative D call TRBD1 (5 bases). Trimming pared 5 bases from V and 8 bases from J, leaving 12 bases between. Germline values: CDR1 MNHEY, CDR2 SVGAGI. CDR3 length: 13 residues. The CDR3 protein is CASSGGLREKLFF. Here the CDR3 DNA reads TGTGCCAGCAGTGGGGGGTTACGAGAAAAACTGTTTTTT.

The rearrangement joins TRBV19 to TRBJ2-2; 7 nucleotides agree with TRBD1. Germline CDR1 LNHDA, CDR2 SQIVND (reference sequence). The CDR3 is 15 residues long. The J segment lost 6 bases and the V segment lost 8 bases, leaving 12 bases of the junction unmatched. For the CDR3, the DNA is TGTGCCAGTCAACCGGGACAGCGTGGGTCCGGGGAGCTGTTTTTT. It is translated as CASQPGQRGSGELFF. The full variable domain, its missing parts supplied by reference TRBV19 and TRBJ2-2, is DGGITQSPKYLFRKEGQNVTLSCEQNLNHDAMYWYRQDPGQGLRLIYYSQIVNDFQKGDIAEGYSVSREKKESFPLTVTSAQKNPTAFYLCASQPGQRGSGELFFGEGSRLTVL.